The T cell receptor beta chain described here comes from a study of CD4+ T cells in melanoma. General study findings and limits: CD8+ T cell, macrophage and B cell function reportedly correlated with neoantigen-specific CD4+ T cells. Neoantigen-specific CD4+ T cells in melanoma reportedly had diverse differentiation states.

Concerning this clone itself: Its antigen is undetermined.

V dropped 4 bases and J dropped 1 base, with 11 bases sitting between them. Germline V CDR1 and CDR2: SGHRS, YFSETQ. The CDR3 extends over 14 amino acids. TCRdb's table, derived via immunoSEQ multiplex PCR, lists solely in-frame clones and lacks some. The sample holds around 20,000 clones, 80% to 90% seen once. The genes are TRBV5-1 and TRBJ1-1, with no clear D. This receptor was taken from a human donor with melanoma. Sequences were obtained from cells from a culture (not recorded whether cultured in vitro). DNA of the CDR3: TGCGCCAGCAGCCGCGGCCCGGGGAACACTGAAGCTTTCTTT. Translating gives CASSRGPGNTEAFF.